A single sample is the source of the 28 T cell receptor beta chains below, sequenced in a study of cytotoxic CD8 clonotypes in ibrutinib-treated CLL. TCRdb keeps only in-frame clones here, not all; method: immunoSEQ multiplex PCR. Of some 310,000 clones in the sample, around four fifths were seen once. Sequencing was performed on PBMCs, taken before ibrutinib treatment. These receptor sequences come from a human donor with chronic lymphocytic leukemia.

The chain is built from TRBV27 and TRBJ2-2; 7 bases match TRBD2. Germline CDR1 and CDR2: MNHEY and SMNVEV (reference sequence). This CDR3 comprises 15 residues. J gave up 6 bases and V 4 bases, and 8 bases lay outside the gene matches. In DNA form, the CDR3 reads TGTGCCAGCAGTTGGGGGGGGATGGGTGCCGGGGAGCTGTTTTTT. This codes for CASSWGGMGAGELFF.

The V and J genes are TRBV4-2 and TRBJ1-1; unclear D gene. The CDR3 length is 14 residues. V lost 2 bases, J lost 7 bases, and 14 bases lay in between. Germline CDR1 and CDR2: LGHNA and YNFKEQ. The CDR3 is CASSQWVSEGEAFF. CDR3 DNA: TGTGCCAGCAGCCAATGGGTGTCGGAGGGTGAAGCTTTCTTT.

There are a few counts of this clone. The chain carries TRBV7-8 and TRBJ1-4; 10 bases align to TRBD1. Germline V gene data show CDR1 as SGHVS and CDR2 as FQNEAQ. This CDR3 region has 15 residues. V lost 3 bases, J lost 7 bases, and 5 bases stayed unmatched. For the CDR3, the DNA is TGTGCCAGCAGCTTCTGGGGACAGGGGACTGAAAAACTGTTTTTT. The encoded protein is CASSFWGQGTEKLFF.

The CDR3, as DNA: TGTGCCAGCAGCCGTAGGGACAGAATGAACACTGAAGCTTTCTTT. Translated: CASSRRDRMNTEAFF. The chain couples TRBV14 to TRBJ1-1; 7 nucleotides align to TRBD1. The CDR3 consists of 15 residues. V was clipped by 4 bases and J by 0 bases; unmatched bases: 5. Germline V gene data show CDR1 as SGHDN and CDR2 as FVKESK.

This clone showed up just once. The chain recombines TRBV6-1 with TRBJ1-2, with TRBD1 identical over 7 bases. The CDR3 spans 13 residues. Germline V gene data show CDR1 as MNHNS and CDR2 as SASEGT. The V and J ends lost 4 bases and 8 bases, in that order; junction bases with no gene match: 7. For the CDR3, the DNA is TGTGCCAGCAGTGGGACAGGCCGGGAGGGCTACACCTTC. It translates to CASSGTGREGYTF.

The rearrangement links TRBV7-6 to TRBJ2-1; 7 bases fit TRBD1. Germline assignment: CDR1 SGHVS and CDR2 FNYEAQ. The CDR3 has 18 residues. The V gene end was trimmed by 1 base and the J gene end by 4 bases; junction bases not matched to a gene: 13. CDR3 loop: CASSLGLGQTPAYNEQFF. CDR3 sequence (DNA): TGTGCCAGCAGCTTAGGCTTGGGACAGACGCCTGCTTACAATGAGCAGTTCTTC.

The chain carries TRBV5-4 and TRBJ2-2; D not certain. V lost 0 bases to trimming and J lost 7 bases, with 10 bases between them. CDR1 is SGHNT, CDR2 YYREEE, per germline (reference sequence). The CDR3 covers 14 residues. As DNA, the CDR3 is TGTGCCAGCAGCTTGGAGCTAGATAGCGGGGAGCTGTTTTTT. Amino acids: CASSLELDSGELFF.

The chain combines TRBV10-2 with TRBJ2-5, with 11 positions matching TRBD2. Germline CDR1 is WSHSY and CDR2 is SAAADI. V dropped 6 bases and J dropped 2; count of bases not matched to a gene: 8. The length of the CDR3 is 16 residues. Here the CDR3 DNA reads TGCGCCAGCAGCTCGAGACTAGCGGGGAGACAAGAGACCCAGTACTTC. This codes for CASSSRLAGRQETQYF.

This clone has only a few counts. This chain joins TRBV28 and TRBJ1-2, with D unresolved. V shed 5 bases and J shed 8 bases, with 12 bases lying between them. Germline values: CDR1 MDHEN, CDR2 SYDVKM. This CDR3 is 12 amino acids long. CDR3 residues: CASSPPGGGYTF. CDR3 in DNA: TGTGCCAGCAGTCCCCCCGGTGGCGGCTACACCTTC.

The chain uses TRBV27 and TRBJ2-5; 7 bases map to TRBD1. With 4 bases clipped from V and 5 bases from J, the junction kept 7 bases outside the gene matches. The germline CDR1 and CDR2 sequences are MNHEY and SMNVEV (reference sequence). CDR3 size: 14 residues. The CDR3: CASSSGQRVETQYF. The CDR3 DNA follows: TGTGCCAGCAGTTCGGGACAGCGAGTGGAGACCCAGTACTTC.

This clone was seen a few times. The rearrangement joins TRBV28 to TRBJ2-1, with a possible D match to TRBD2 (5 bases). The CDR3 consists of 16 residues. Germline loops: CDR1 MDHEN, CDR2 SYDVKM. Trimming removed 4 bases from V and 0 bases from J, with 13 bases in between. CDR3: CASSSPFAGSYNEQFF. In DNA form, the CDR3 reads TGTGCCAGCAGTTCCCCCTTCGCGGGCTCCTACAATGAGCAGTTCTTC.

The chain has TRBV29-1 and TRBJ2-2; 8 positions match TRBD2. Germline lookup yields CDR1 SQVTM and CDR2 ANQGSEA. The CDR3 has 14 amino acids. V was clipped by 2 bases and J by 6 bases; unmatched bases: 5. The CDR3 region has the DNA TGCAGCGTTGAAAAGCGGGAGTTTTCCGGGGAGCTGTTTTTT. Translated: CSVEKREFSGELFF.

The CDR3 DNA follows: TGCGCCAGCAGCTTGGGCAGGCGAACTATCCAAGAGACCCAGTACTTC. Its translation is CASSLGRRTIQETQYF. The chain has TRBV5-1 and TRBJ2-5; D remains ambiguous. V dropped 0 bases and J dropped 1 base, with 13 bases sitting between them. Germline assignment: CDR1 SGHRS and CDR2 YFSETQ. This CDR3 has 16 residues.

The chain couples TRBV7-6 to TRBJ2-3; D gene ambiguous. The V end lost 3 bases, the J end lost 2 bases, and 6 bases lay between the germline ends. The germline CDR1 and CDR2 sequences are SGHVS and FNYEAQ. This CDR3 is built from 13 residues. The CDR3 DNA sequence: TGTGCCAGCAGCTTCCAGGTCACAGATACGCAGTATTTT. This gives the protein CASSFQVTDTQYF.

The CDR3 DNA reads TGTGCCAGCAGTTGGACAGTCTACGAGCAGTACTTC. This codes for CASSWTVYEQYF. J is TRBJ2-7 and V is TRBV28, with TRBD1 as a possible D gene (6 bases). Germline CDR1 MDHEN, CDR2 SYDVKM. The CDR3 runs 12 residues. Trimming removed 4 bases at V and 3 bases at J, with 7 bases between.

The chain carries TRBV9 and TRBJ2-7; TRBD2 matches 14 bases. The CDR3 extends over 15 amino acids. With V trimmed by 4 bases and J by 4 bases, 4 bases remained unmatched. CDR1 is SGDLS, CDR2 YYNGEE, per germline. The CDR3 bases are TGTGCCAGCAGCATTGGGACTAGCGGGGGTTACGAGCAGTACTTC. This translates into CASSIGTSGGYEQYF.

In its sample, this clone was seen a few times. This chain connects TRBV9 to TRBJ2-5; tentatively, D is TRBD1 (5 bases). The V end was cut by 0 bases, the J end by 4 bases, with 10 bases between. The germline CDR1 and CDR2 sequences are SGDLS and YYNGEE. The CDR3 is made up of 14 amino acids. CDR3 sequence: CASSVDWQGETQYF. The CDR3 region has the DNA TGTGCCAGCAGCGTAGATTGGCAGGGAGAGACCCAGTACTTC.

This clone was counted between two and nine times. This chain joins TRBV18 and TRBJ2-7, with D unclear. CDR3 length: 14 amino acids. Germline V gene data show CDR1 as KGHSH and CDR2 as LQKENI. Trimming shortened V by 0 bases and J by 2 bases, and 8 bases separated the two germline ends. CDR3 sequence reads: CASSPPAGPYEQYF. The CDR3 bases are TGTGCCAGCTCACCACCGGCCGGGCCCTACGAGCAGTACTTC.

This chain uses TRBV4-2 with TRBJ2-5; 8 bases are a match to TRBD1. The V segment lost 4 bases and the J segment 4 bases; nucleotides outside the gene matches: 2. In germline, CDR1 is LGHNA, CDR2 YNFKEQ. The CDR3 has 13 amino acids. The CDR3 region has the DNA TGTGCCAGCAGCCCTGACAGGGGAGAGACCCAGTACTTC. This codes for CASSPDRGETQYF.

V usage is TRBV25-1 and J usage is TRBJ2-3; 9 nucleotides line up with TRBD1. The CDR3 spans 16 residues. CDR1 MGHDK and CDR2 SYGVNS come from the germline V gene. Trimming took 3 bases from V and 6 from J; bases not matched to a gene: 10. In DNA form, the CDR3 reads TGTGCCAGCAGTGATCTCAGGGGGACAGGGACCGATACGCAGTATTTT. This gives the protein CASSDLRGTGTDTQYF.

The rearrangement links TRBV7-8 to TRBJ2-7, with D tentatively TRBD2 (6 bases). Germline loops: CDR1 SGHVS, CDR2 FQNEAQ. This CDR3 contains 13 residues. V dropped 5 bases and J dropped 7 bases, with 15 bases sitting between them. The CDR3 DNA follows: TGTGCCAGCAGCACCGGGGGACGGCGGGAGCAGTACTTC. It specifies CASSTGGRREQYF. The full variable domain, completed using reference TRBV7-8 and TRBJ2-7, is GAGVSQSPRYKVAKRGQDVALRCDPISGHVSLFWYQQALGQGPEFLTYFQNEAQLDKSGLPSDRFFAERPEGSVSTLKIQRTQQEDSAVYLCASSTGGRREQYFGPGTRLTVT.

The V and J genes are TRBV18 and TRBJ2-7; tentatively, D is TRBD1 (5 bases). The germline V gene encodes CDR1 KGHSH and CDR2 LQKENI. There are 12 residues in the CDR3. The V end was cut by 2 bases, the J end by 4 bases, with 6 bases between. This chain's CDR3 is CASSPDRYEQYF. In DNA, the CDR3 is TGTGCCAGCTCACCAGACAGATACGAGCAGTACTTC.

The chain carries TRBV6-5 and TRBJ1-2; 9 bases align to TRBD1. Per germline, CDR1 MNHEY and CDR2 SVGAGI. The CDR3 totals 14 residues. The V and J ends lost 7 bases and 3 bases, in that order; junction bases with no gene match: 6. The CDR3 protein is CASTEGDRDYGYTF. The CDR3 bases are TGTGCCAGCACTGAGGGGGACAGGGACTATGGCTACACCTTC.

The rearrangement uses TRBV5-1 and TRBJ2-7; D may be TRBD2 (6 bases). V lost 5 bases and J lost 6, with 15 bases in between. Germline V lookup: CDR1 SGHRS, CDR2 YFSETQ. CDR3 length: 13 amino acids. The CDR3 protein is CASSLPGEVEQYF. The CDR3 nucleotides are TGCGCCAGCAGTTTACCGGGAGAGGTCGAGCAGTACTTC.

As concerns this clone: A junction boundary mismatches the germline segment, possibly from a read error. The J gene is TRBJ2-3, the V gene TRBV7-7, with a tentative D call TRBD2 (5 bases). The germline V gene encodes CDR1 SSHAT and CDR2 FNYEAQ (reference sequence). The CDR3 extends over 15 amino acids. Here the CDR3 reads CASSLMGGSTDTQYF. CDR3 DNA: TGTGCTAGCAGCTTAATGGGCGGGAGCACAGATACGCAGTATTTT. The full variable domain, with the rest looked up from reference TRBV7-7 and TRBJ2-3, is GAGVSQSPRYKVTKRGQDVTLRCDPISSHATLYWYQQALGQGPEFLTYFNYEAQPDKSGLPSDRFSAERPEGSISTLTIQRTEQRDSAMYRCASSLMGGSTDTQYFGPGTRLTVL.

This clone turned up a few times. CDR3 residues: CASSGGIYNEQFF. The CDR3 nucleotides read TGTGCCAGCAGTGGGGGCATTTACAATGAGCAGTTCTTC. The chain joins TRBV2 to TRBJ2-1; possible D gene TRBD1, 5 bases. The V end lost 4 bases, the J end lost 4 bases, and 8 bases lay between the germline ends. Germline V gene lookup returns CDR1 SNHLY and CDR2 FYNNEI. The CDR3 has 13 residues.

The CDR3 bases are TGTGCCAGCAGTGAAGGCGCAGCGCTTGCCCATCTTGGCTACACCTTC. Translating it yields CASSEGAALAHLGYTF. The chain recombines TRBV6-1 with TRBJ1-2; no clear D. Trimming removed 1 base from V and 7 bases from J, with 19 bases in between. The CDR3 is 16 residues long. From germline, CDR1 is MNHNS and CDR2 SASEGT.

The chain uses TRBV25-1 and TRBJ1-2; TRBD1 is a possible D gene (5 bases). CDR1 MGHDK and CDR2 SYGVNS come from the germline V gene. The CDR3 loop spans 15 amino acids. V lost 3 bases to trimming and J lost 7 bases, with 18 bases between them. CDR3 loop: CASSDTARDIGGYTF. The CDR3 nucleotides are TGTGCCAGCAGTGATACGGCCAGGGATATCGGTGGCTACACCTTC.